This T cell receptor beta chain was identified in a study of early T cells in non-severe SARS-CoV-2 infection. The overall study: From unsorted whole blood, bulk RNA was sequenced, and the chains remained unpaired.

The V and J ends lost 6 bases and 6 bases, in that order; junction bases with no gene match: 1. Germline V lookup: CDR1 SQVTM, CDR2 ANQGSEA. The CDR3 spans 12 residues. Unique molecular identifiers tagged individual cDNA molecules. TCRdb ran MiXCR on the 5' RACE reads and lists one entry per CDR3 protein. The repertoire holds some 96,000 distinct CDR3 sequences, with 9.5% to 12% as singletons. V is TRBV29-1 and J is TRBJ2-2; 10 nucleotides align to TRBD1. The source material was whole blood, sampled at baseline. The receptor comes from an adult who was a healthcare worker with PCR-confirmed SARS-CoV-2 infection or an uninfected control (not recorded which). The CDR3 here is CSVGTGAGELFF. CDR3 DNA: TGCAGCGTAGGGACAGGGGCCGGGGAGCTGTTTTTT.